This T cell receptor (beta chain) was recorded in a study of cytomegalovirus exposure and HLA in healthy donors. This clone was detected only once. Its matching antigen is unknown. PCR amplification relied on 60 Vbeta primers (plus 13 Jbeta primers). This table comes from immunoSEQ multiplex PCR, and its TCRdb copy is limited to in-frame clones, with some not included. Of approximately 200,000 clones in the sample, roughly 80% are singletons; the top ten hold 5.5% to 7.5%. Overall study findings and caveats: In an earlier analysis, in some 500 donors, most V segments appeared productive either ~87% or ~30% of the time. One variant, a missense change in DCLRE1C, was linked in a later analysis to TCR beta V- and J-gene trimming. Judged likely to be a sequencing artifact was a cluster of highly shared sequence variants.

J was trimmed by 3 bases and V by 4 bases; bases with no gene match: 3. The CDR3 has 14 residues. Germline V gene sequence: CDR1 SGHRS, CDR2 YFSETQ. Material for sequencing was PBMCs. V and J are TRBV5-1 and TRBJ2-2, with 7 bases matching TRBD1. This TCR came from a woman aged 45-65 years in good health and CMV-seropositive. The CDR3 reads CASSGQGDTGELFF. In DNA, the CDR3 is TGCGCCAGCAGCGGGCAGGGGGACACCGGGGAGCTGTTTTTT.